These 7 T cell receptor beta chains share one sample of origin, sequenced in a study of T cells in Graves' hyperthyroidism and ophthalmopathy. TCR beta CDR3 regions were amplified from RNA transcripts. HTBI primers were employed in a first-round RT-PCR of the TCR CDR3. Each CDR3 protein is one row after TCRdb ran MiXCR on the multiplex PCR reads. Among fewer than 400,000 distinct CDR3 sequences listed, 20% to 25% were seen once. The material sequenced was blood. The receptors here all came from a man aged 45-65 years with Graves' hyperthyroidism.

This clonotype was detected only a few times. This chain links TRBV29-1 with TRBJ1-3; 8 bases align to TRBD1. The CDR3 consists of 14 residues. V gave up 8 bases and J gave up 0 bases; unmatched junction bases: 6. The germline CDR1 and CDR2 sequences are SQVTM and ANQGSEA. CDR3 loop: CSYGQGHSGNTIYF. The CDR3 DNA is TGCAGCTACGGACAGGGCCACTCTGGAAACACCATATATTTT.

This clonotype has more than one count but fewer than ten. The chain links TRBV6-1 to TRBJ2-7, with TRBD2 matching over 9 bases. This CDR3 region has 14 residues. V lost 6 bases to trimming and J lost 4 bases; unmatched junction nucleotides: 7. The germline V gene encodes CDR1 MNHNS and CDR2 SASEGT. CDR3 sequence: CASSPLLAGYEQYF. DNA for the CDR3: TGTGCCAGCAGCCCCCTCCTAGCGGGATACGAGCAGTACTTC.

This clonotype was observed a single time. At one end, the junction sequence differs from germline, possibly due to a read error. The chain employs TRBV10-3 and TRBJ1-2, with TRBD1 matching over 7 bases. The CDR3 totals 13 residues. Germline CDR1 and CDR2: ENHRY and SYGVKD. CDR3 amino acids: CAIGETTGKGYTF. The DNA of the CDR3 is TGTGCCATCGGTGAGACGACAGGGAAAGGCTACACCTTC.

The V and J genes are TRBV5-1 and TRBJ1-1; D remains unclear. Germline CDR1 SGHRS, CDR2 YFSETQ. The CDR3 spans 13 residues. Trimming removed 4 bases from V and 6 bases from J, with 13 bases in between. The CDR3 protein is CASSPGGYPEAFF. CDR3 bases: TGCGCCAGCAGCCCTGGAGGGTACCCTGAAGCTTTCTTT. The whole variable domain, remainder taken from reference TRBV5-1 and TRBJ1-1, is KAGVTQTPRYLIKTRGQQVTLSCSPISGHRSVSWYQQTPGQGLQFLFEYFSETQRNKGNFPGRFSGRQFSNSRSEMNVSTLELGDSALYLCASSPGGYPEAFFGQGTRLTVV.

In this sample, this clonotype turned up a few times. The J gene is TRBJ2-7, the V gene TRBV27; TRBD1 agrees at 11 bases. This CDR3 has 15 amino acids. Germline V gene data show CDR1 as MNHEY and CDR2 as SMNVEV (reference sequence). The junction had 5 bases not matched to a gene; V was cut back by 5 bases and J by 2 bases. The CDR3 loop reads CASSLGQGAAYEQYF. The CDR3 nucleotides are TGTGCCAGCAGTCTCGGACAGGGGGCCGCCTACGAGCAGTACTTC.

The V and J genes are TRBV20-1 and TRBJ2-5, with D possibly TRBD1 on 6 matching bases. The germline V and J ends were trimmed by 5 bases and 4 bases, with 23 bases remaining between them. The CDR3 totals 16 residues. From germline, CDR1 is DFQATT and CDR2 SNEGSKA (reference sequence). CDR3 in DNA: TGCAGTGCTCTTGCGAGGGGCAGGGGTGGGGGAGAGACCCAGTACTTC. Its translation: CSALARGRGGGETQYF.

This clonotype was seen ten or more times. V and J are TRBV3-1 and TRBJ2-1, with 8 bases lining up with TRBD2. This CDR3 has 14 amino acids. Trimming cost V 3 bases and J 10 bases; bases outside gene matches: 8. The V gene's germline CDR1 is LGHDT and CDR2 YNNKEL (reference sequence). The CDR3 sequence: CASSQARTSWEQFF. CDR3 nucleotides: TGTGCCAGCAGCCAGGCCAGGACTAGCTGGGAGCAGTTCTTC.